A single sample gave rise to the 12 T cell receptor beta chains below, sequenced in a study of T cells expressing NK-cell markers. TCRdb reanalyzed the 5' RACE reads, giving one entry per CDR3 protein sequence and no DNA. The table counts 400,000 or so distinct CDR3 sequences; about 11% lies in the top ten. The source material was blood T cells: a sorted CD56 or NKG2C T cell subset, CD4+ or CD8+ T cells, or bulk PBMC T cells (not recorded which). These receptors all stem from a woman in her forties or fifties in good health.

This chain connects TRBV6-2 or TRBV6-3 to TRBJ1-4; no DNA is available, so the TRBD1 call from TCRdb remains unchecked. Germline CDR1 and CDR2: MNHEY and SVGEGT. The CDR3 has 14 amino acids. CDR3 sequence reads: CASSPVAPTRKLFF.

The chain combines TRBV7-6 with TRBJ1-4; the TRBD1 assignment by TCRdb is unverifiable without DNA. From germline, CDR1 is SGHVS and CDR2 FNYEAQ. This CDR3 has 16 amino acids. The CDR3 reads CASSLTPGRNNEKLFF.

The chain is built from TRBV5-1 and TRBJ1-1. This CDR3 has 13 amino acids. The V gene's germline CDR1 is SGHRS and CDR2 YFSETQ. The CDR3: CASRLATQGEAFF.

The chain has TRBV4-1 and TRBJ2-1; as DNA is missing, the TRBD2 call by TCRdb cannot be tested. Germline V gene sequence: CDR1 MGHRA, CDR2 YSYEKL. CDR3 length: 16 amino acids. The CDR3 is CASSPLIAGVSNEQFF.

CDR3 protein: CASSFRRDATQYF. The genes are TRBV5-1 and TRBJ2-3. CDR1 is SGHRS, CDR2 YFSETQ, per germline. This CDR3 region has 13 residues.

This chain uses TRBV10-3 with TRBJ2-3; the D gene TCRdb calls, TRBD2, cannot be checked with no DNA. Germline V gene data show CDR1 as ENHRY and CDR2 as SYGVKD. This CDR3 has 16 residues. The CDR3 is CAISADQGRSTDTQYF.

The chain joins TRBV20-1 to TRBJ2-2; lacking DNA, the TRBD2 call made by TCRdb goes unchecked. The CDR3 sequence is 18 residues long. CDR1 is DFQATT and CDR2 is SNEGSKA in the germline V gene (reference sequence). This CDR3 is CSARGLTSGKLGTGELFF.

V gene TRBV12-3 or TRBV12-4 combines with J gene TRBJ2-3; TCRdb names TRBD2, which stays unverified in the absence of DNA. The CDR3 contains 15 residues. This chain's CDR3 is CASRPAGVGTDTQYF.

The chain is built from TRBV24-1 and TRBJ2-2; TCRdb's D call of TRBD1 is untestable without DNA. This CDR3 has 15 residues. Germline-derived CDR1 and CDR2 are KGHDR and SFDVKD. CDR3 residues: CATRRTGDNTGELFF.

The V gene is TRBV12-5, the J gene TRBJ2-1; without DNA, the TCRdb call of TRBD2 cannot be checked. Germline V gene data show CDR1 as LGHNT and CDR2 as FRNRAP. This CDR3 comprises 15 residues. This chain's CDR3 is CASGLGTSGVGEQFF.

CDR3 residues: CATTIINQPQHF. V gene TRBV24-1 combines with J gene TRBJ1-5. The CDR3 length is 12 residues. Germline lookup yields CDR1 KGHDR and CDR2 SFDVKD.

CDR3 amino acids: CASSAGLAGGRYEQFF. This chain links TRBV5-4 with TRBJ2-1; TCRdb's D call of TRBD2 is untestable without DNA. This CDR3 comprises 16 residues. Germline-derived CDR1 and CDR2 are SGHNT and YYREEE (reference sequence).